The 5 T cell receptor beta chains below all came from one sample that was sequenced in a study of blood T cell repertoires in COVID-19. Profiling relied on immunoSEQ multiplex PCR, and the TCRdb table lists in-frame clones only, not all of them. The sample holds some 390,000 clones, around 91% seen once. Material for sequencing was peripheral blood. These TCRs come from a middle-aged woman with COVID-19, enrolled during active disease.

V usage is TRBV19 and J usage is TRBJ1-5; no definite D call. CDR1 LNHDA and CDR2 SQIVND come from the germline V gene (reference sequence). This CDR3 is built from 14 residues. In DNA form, the CDR3 reads TGTGCTATCTCATCGGTGGTTAGCAATCAGCCCCAGCATTTT. It is translated as CAISSVVSNQPQHF.

The chain recombines TRBV29-1 with TRBJ1-4; D not resolved. The V end lost 4 bases, the J end lost 10 bases, and 22 bases lay between the germline ends. This CDR3 spans 15 amino acids. CDR1 is SQVTM and CDR2 is ANQGSEA in the germline V gene. The CDR3 is CSVGEGTTSRGKLFF. Written as DNA, the CDR3 is TGCAGCGTTGGTGAGGGAACTACCTCTCGGGGAAAACTGTTTTTT.

The chain joins TRBV7-2 to TRBJ2-1, with 7 bases aligning to TRBD1. Looked up from germline, CDR1 is SGHTA and CDR2 is FQGNSA. Unmatched junction bases numbered 6, after V lost 1 base and J lost 6 bases. This CDR3 has 15 amino acids. CDR3 sequence reads: CASSLGTGPTNEQFF. The CDR3 DNA reads as TGTGCCAGCAGCTTAGGGACAGGACCCACCAATGAGCAGTTCTTC. The whole variable domain, remainder taken from reference TRBV7-2 and TRBJ2-1, is GAGVSQSPSNKVTEKGKDVELRCDPISGHTALYWYRQSLGQGLEFLIYFQGNSAPDKSGLPSDRFSAERTGGSVSTLTIQRTQQEDSAVYLCASSLGTGPTNEQFFGPGTRLTVL.

The rearrangement uses TRBV2 and TRBJ1-1, with a tentative D call TRBD1 (5 bases). CDR1 is SNHLY, CDR2 FYNNEI, per germline. The length of the CDR3 is 14 residues. V lost 4 bases and J lost 1, with 10 bases in between. The DNA for the CDR3 is TGTGCCAGCAGTGTCGGGGGTCGGAACACTGAAGCTTTCTTT. It codes for CASSVGGRNTEAFF.

The rearrangement links TRBV27 to TRBJ2-1; 12 positions agree with TRBD2. V shed 3 bases and J 8 bases; nucleotides not matched to a gene: 5. The CDR3 consists of 15 residues. From germline, CDR1 is MNHEY and CDR2 SMNVEV (reference sequence). The CDR3 DNA is TGTGCCAGCAGTTTGAAACTAGCGGGGGGTCATGAGCAGTTCTTC. It specifies CASSLKLAGGHEQFF.